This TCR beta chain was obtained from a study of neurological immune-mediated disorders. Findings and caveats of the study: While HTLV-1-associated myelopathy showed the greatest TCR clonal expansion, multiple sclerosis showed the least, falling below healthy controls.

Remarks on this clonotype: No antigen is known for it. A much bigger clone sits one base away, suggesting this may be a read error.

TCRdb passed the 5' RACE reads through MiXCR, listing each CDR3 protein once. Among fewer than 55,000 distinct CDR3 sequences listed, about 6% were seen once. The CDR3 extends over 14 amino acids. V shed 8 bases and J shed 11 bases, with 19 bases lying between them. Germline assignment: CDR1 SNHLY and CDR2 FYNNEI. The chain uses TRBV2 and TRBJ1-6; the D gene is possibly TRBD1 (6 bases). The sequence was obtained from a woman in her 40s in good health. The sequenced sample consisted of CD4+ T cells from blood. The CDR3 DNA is TGTGCCAGCCTGGGGTTGGGGGCATGGACACCCCTCCACTTT. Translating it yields CASLGLGAWTPLHF. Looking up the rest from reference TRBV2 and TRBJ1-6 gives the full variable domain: EPEVTQTPSHQVTQMGQEVILRCVPISNHLYFYWYRQILGQKVEFLVSFYNNEISEKSEIFDDQFSVERPDGSNFTLKIRSTKLEDSAMYFCASLGLGAWTPLHFGNGTRLTVT.